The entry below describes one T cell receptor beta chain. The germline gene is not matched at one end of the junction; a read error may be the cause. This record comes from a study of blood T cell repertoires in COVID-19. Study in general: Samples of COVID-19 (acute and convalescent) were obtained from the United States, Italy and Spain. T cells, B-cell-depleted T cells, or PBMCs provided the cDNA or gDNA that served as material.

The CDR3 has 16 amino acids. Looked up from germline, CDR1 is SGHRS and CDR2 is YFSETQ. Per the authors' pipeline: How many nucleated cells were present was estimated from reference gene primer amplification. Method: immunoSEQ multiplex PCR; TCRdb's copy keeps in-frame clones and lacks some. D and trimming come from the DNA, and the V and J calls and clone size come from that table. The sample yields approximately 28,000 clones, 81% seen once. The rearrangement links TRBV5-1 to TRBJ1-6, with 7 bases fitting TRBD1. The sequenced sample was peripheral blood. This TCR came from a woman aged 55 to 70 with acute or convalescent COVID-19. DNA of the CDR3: TGCGCCAGCAGCTCGGTCGGACAGGTGGATAAGTCACCCCTCCACTTT. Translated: CASSSVGQVDKSPLHF.